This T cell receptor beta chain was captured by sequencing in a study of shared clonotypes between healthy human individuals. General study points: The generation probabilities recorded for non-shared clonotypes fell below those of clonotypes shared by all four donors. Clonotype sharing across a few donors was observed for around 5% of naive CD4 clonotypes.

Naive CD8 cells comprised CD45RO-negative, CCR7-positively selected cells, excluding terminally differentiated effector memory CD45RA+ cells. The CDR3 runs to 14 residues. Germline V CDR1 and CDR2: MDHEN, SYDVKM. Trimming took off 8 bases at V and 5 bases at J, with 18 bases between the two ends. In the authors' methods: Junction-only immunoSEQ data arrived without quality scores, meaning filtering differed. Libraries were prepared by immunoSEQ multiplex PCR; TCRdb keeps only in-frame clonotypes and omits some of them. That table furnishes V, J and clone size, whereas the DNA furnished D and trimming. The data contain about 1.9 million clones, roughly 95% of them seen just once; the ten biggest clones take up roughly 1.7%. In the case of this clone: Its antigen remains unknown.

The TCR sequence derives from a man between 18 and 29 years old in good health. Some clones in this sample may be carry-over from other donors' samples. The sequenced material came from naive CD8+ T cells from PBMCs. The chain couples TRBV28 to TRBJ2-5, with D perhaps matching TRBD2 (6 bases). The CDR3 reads CASRDPAGRETQYF. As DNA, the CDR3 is TGTGCCAGCCGTGATCCGGCAGGGAGGGAGACCCAGTACTTC.